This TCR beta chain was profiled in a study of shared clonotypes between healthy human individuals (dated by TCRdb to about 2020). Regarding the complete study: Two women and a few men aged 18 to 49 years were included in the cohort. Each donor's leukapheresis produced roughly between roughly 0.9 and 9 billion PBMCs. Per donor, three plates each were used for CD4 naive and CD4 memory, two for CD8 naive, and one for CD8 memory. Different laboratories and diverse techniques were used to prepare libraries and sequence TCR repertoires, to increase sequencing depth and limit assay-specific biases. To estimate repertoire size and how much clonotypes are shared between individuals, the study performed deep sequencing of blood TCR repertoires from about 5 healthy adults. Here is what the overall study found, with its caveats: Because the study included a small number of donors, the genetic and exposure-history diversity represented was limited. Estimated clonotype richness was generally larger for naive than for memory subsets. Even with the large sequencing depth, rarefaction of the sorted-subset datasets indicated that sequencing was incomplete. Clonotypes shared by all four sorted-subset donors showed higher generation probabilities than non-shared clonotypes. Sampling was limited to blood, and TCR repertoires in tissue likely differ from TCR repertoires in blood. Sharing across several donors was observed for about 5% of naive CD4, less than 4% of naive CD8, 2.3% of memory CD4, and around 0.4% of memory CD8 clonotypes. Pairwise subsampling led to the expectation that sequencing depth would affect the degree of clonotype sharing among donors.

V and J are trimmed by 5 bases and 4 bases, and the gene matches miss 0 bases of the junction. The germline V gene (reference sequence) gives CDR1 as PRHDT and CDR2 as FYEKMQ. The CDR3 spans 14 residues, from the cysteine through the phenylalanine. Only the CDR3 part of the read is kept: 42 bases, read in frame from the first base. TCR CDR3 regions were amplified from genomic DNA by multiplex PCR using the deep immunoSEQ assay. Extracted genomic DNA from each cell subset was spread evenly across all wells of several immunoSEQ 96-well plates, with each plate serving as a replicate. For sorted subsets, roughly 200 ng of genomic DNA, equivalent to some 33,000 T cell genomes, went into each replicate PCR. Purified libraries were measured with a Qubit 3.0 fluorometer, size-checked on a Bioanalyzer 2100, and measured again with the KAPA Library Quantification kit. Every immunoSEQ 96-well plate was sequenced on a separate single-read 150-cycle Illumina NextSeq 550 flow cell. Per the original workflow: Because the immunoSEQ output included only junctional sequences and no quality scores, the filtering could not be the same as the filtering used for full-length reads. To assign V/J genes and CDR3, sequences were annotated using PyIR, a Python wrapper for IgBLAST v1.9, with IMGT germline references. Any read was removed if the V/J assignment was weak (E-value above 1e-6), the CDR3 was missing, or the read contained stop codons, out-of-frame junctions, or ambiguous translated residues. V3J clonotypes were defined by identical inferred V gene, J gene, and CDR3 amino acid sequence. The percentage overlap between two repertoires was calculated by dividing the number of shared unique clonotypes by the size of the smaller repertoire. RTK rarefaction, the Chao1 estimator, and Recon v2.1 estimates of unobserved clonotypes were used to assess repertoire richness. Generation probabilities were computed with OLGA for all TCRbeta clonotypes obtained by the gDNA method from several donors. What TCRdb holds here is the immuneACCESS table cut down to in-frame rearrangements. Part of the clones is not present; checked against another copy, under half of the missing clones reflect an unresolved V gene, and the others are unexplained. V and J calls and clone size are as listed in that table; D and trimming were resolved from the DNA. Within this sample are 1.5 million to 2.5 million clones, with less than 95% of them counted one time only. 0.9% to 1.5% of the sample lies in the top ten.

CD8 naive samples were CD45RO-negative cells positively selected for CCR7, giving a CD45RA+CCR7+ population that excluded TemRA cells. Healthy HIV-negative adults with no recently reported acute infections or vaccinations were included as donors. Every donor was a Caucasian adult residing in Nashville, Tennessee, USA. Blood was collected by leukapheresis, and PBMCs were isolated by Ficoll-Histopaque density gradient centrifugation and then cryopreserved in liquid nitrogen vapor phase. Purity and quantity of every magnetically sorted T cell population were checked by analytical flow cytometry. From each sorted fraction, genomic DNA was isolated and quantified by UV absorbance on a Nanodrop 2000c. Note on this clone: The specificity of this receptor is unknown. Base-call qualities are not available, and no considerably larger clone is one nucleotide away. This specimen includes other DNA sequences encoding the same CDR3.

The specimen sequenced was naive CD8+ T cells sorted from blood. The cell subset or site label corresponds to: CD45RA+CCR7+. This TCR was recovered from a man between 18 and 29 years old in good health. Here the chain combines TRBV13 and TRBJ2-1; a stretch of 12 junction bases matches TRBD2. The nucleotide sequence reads TGTGCCAGCAGCCTAGCGGGAGGGTACAATGAGCAGTTCTTC. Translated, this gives CASSLAGGYNEQFF.